Listed below are T cell receptor beta chains from one sample, sequenced in a study of T cell repertoires in cytomegalovirus infection. TCRdb fed the reads into MiXCR, producing one record per CDR3 protein. Here the sample spans about 200,000 distinct CDR3 sequences, about a tenth being singletons. The sample taken for sequencing was PBMCs. Source of these receptors: a human donor in good health (CMV status not recorded). Some clones in this sample may be carry-over from other donors' samples. Each CDR3 is given with its conserved first and last residue. D genes are given only for firm matches. For some rows the clone size is stated as once, few or many, or as a class when expanded; others skip it.

clone size: many
D gene: .
J gene: TRBJ1-5
V gene: TRBV7-6
CDR3 protein: CASSLTVLGQPQHF
CDR3 DNA: TGTGCCAGCAGCTTAACAGTTCTAGGTCAGCCCCAGCATTTT

clone size: few
D gene: TRBD2
J gene: TRBJ2-7
V gene: TRBV27
CDR3 protein: CASSLSRGAGKQYF
CDR3 DNA: TGTGCCAGCAGTTTATCCCGGGGAGCGGGGAAACAGTACTTC

clone size: many
D gene: TRBD2
J gene: TRBJ2-3
V gene: TRBV7-3
CDR3 protein: CASSPSSGKRSDTQYF
CDR3 DNA: TGTGCCAGCAGCCCCAGTAGCGGGAAAAGGTCAGATACGCAGTATTTT

clone size: .
D gene: .
J gene: TRBJ1-1
V gene: TRBV27
CDR3 protein: CASRPRANTEAFF
CDR3 DNA: TGTGCCAGCAGGCCCCGGGCGAACACTGAAGCTTTCTTT

clone size: many
D gene: .
J gene: TRBJ2-6
V gene: TRBV6-1
CDR3 protein: CASSSTTGGDSGANVLTF
CDR3 DNA: TGTGCCAGCAGTTCCACAACCGGGGGCGACTCTGGGGCCAACGTCCTGACTTTC

clone size: many
D gene: .
J gene: TRBJ1-6
V gene: TRBV12-3/TRBV12-4
CDR3 protein: CASSLTGLSSPLHF
CDR3 DNA: TGTGCCAGCAGTTTAACAGGGTTGAGTTCACCCCTCCACTTT

clone size: .
D gene: TRBD2
J gene: TRBJ2-3
V gene: TRBV9
CDR3 protein: CASSGYSTSGRAEDTQYF
CDR3 DNA: TGTGCCAGCAGCGGGTATTCGACTAGCGGGAGGGCAGAGGATACGCAGTATTTT

clone size: .
D gene: .
J gene: TRBJ1-2
V gene: TRBV28
CDR3 protein: CASSAQGLRYGYTF
CDR3 DNA: TGTGCCAGCAGTGCACAGGGTTTGCGCTATGGCTACACCTTC

clone size: many
D gene: .
J gene: TRBJ2-5
V gene: TRBV6-1
CDR3 protein: CASTIWTTQETQYF
CDR3 DNA: TGTGCCAGCACCATTTGGACGACTCAAGAGACCCAGTACTTC

clone size: .
D gene: .
J gene: TRBJ1-4
V gene: TRBV10-2
CDR3 protein: CASKTTATNEKLFF
CDR3 DNA: TGCGCCAGCAAAACGACAGCAACTAATGAAAAACTGTTTTTT

clone size: .
D gene: .
J gene: TRBJ2-1
V gene: TRBV28
CDR3 protein: CASSPTTGVYNEQFF
CDR3 DNA: TGTGCCAGCAGTCCGACGACAGGAGTCTACAATGAGCAGTTCTTC

clone size: few
D gene: .
J gene: TRBJ2-7
V gene: TRBV11-3
CDR3 protein: CASSLVRGGDTYEQYF
CDR3 DNA: TGTGCCAGCAGCTTAGTCAGAGGCGGGGATACCTACGAGCAGTACTTC

clone size: many
D gene: .
J gene: TRBJ2-5
V gene: TRBV7-2
CDR3 protein: CASSLSVDRVETQYF
CDR3 DNA: TGTGCCAGCAGCTTAAGCGTGGACAGAGTAGAGACCCAGTACTTC

clone size: many
D gene: TRBD1
J gene: TRBJ1-5
V gene: TRBV7-2
CDR3 protein: CASSPPDREYQPQHF
CDR3 DNA: TGTGCCAGCAGCCCGCCCGACAGGGAATATCAGCCCCAGCATTTT

clone size: many
D gene: .
J gene: TRBJ2-1
V gene: TRBV6-2/TRBV6-3
CDR3 protein: CASRESGANEQFF
CDR3 DNA: TGTGCCAGCAGGGAATCGGGGGCCAATGAGCAGTTCTTC

clone size: many
D gene: TRBD2
J gene: TRBJ2-7
V gene: TRBV6-2/TRBV6-3
CDR3 protein: CASSSNRGTKSYEQYF
CDR3 DNA: TGTGCCAGCAGCTCGAACCGCGGGACTAAATCCTACGAGCAGTACTTC

clone size: many
D gene: .
J gene: TRBJ2-7
V gene: TRBV4-1
CDR3 protein: CASSQAHRLSDEQYF
CDR3 DNA: TGCGCCAGCAGCCAAGCTCACAGACTATCTGACGAGCAGTACTTC

clone size: many
D gene: TRBD1
J gene: TRBJ1-1
V gene: TRBV20-1
CDR3 protein: CSARKPPHVGRTGVMSNTEAFF
CDR3 DNA: TGCAGTGCTAGGAAGCCCCCTCATGTTGGACGGACAGGGGTTATGAGTAACACTGAAGCTTTCTTT

clone size: many
D gene: .
J gene: TRBJ2-5
V gene: TRBV15
CDR3 protein: CAATDTFAETQYF
CDR3 DNA: TGTGCCGCCACGGACACTTTTGCAGAGACCCAGTACTTC

clone size: few
D gene: TRBD1
J gene: TRBJ2-7
V gene: TRBV12-3/TRBV12-4
CDR3 protein: CASTSPDRGREQYF
CDR3 DNA: TGTGCCAGCACATCCCCGGACAGGGGGCGCGAGCAGTACTTC

clone size: many
D gene: TRBD1
J gene: TRBJ1-1
V gene: TRBV12-3/TRBV12-4
CDR3 protein: CASRNPGQRENMNTEAFF
CDR3 DNA: TGTGCCAGCAGAAATCCGGGACAGAGAGAGAATATGAACACTGAAGCTTTCTTT

clone size: many
D gene: .
J gene: TRBJ2-7
V gene: TRBV7-2
CDR3 protein: CASSSRKYRSYEQYF
CDR3 DNA: TGTGCCAGCAGCTCACGGAAATACCGATCCTACGAGCAGTACTTC

clone size: .
D gene: TRBD1
J gene: TRBJ2-6
V gene: TRBV25-1
CDR3 protein: CASQDRGSGANVLTF
CDR3 DNA: TGTGCCAGCCAGGACAGGGGCTCTGGGGCCAACGTCCTGACTTTC

clone size: many
D gene: .
J gene: TRBJ2-5
V gene: TRBV7-2
CDR3 protein: CASSLAGVPGFETQYF
CDR3 DNA: TGTGCCAGCAGCTTAGCGGGAGTCCCGGGGTTTGAGACCCAGTACTTC

clone size: many
D gene: .
J gene: TRBJ2-1
V gene: TRBV28
CDR3 protein: CASRWALVRDEQFF
CDR3 DNA: TGTGCCAGCAGATGGGCCTTGGTAAGGGATGAGCAGTTCTTC

clone size: .
D gene: .
J gene: TRBJ2-5
V gene: TRBV5-1
CDR3 protein: CASSDRDGGETQYF
CDR3 DNA: TGCGCCAGCAGCGACAGGGATGGGGGGGAGACCCAGTACTTC

clone size: many
D gene: TRBD2
J gene: TRBJ2-5
V gene: TRBV20-1
CDR3 protein: CSASGLAGRQETQYF
CDR3 DNA: TGCAGTGCTAGTGGTCTAGCGGGGCGCCAAGAGACCCAGTACTTC

clone size: many
D gene: .
J gene: TRBJ1-5
V gene: TRBV7-2
CDR3 protein: CASCHPGSNQPQHF
CDR3 DNA: TGTGCCAGCTGCCACCCGGGGAGCAATCAGCCCCAGCATTTT

clone size: few
D gene: .
J gene: TRBJ2-3
V gene: TRBV20-1
CDR3 protein: CSAGPADTQYF
CDR3 DNA: TGCAGTGCCGGCCCAGCAGATACGCAGTATTTT

clone size: .
D gene: TRBD2
J gene: TRBJ2-1
V gene: TRBV28
CDR3 protein: CASINPGLRLDEQFF
CDR3 DNA: TGTGCCAGCATCAACCCGGGACTACGATTGGATGAGCAGTTCTTC

clone size: once
D gene: .
J gene: TRBJ2-2
V gene: TRBV5-4
CDR3 protein: CASSPQGVDTGELFF
CDR3 DNA: TGTGCCAGCAGCCCCCAGGGTGTCGACACCGGGGAGCTGTTTTTT

clone size: .
D gene: .
J gene: TRBJ1-1
V gene: TRBV29-1
CDR3 protein: CSVLGGWDTEAFF
CDR3 DNA: TGCAGCGTTCTAGGGGGGTGGGACACTGAAGCTTTCTTT

clone size: many
D gene: .
J gene: TRBJ2-3
V gene: TRBV7-2
CDR3 protein: CASSLVWGPDTQYF
CDR3 DNA: TGTGCCAGCAGCTTAGTGTGGGGCCCAGATACGCAGTATTTT

clone size: many
D gene: TRBD1
J gene: TRBJ2-3
V gene: TRBV6-2/TRBV6-3
CDR3 protein: CASSPDRPTQYF
CDR3 DNA: TGTGCCAGCAGTCCGGACAGGCCAACGCAGTATTTT

clone size: many
D gene: TRBD2
J gene: TRBJ2-1
V gene: TRBV28
CDR3 protein: CASSVAGVLGNEQFF
CDR3 DNA: TGTGCCAGCAGTGTAGCGGGAGTTCTAGGCAATGAGCAGTTCTTC

clone size: few
D gene: .
J gene: TRBJ1-2
V gene: TRBV5-6
CDR3 protein: CASSLWPGAGYGYTF
CDR3 DNA: TGTGCCAGCAGCTTGTGGCCAGGGGCAGGCTATGGCTACACCTTC

clone size: .
D gene: .
J gene: TRBJ1-2
V gene: TRBV19
CDR3 protein: CASSAPGTPEGYTF
CDR3 DNA: TGTGCCAGTAGTGCCCCCGGGACCCCAGAGGGCTACACCTTC

clone size: few
D gene: .
J gene: TRBJ2-6
V gene: TRBV6-6
CDR3 protein: CASFAGLLVRANVLTF
CDR3 DNA: TGTGCCAGCTTTGCGGGCCTCCTGGTTAGGGCCAACGTCCTGACTTTC

clone size: many
D gene: .
J gene: TRBJ2-7
V gene: TRBV7-2
CDR3 protein: CASSSSGNTGEQYF
CDR3 DNA: TGTGCCAGCAGCTCCTCCGGTAACACAGGGGAGCAGTACTTC

clone size: many
D gene: TRBD1
J gene: TRBJ2-6
V gene: TRBV6-4
CDR3 protein: CASSGQGSSGANVLTF
CDR3 DNA: TGTGCCAGCAGCGGACAGGGTTCCTCTGGGGCCAACGTCCTGACTTTC